The 19 T cell receptor beta chains reported below all come from one sample, sequenced in a study of blood T cell repertoires in COVID-19. TCRdb's table, derived via immunoSEQ multiplex PCR, lists solely in-frame clones and lacks some. The sample has roughly 170,000 clones; under 90% are singletons. The material sequenced was PBMCs or T cells enriched from blood (not recorded which). These TCRs come from a man aged 50-59 years who had recovered from COVID-19.

The rearrangement joins TRBV6-5 to TRBJ1-2; 9 bases fit TRBD1. V dropped 6 bases and J dropped 4; count of bases not matched to a gene: 9. This CDR3 has 15 residues. Germline V gene sequence: CDR1 MNHEY, CDR2 SVGAGI. CDR3 bases: TGTGCCAGCAGGACCACCGGGACAGGGATCTATGGCTACACCTTC. Translating it yields CASRTTGTGIYGYTF.

This clone was detected only once. CDR3 nucleotide sequence: TGTGCCAGCAGCCCTGCGGGGGGTAGCAATCAGCCCCAGCATTTT. As protein: CASSPAGGSNQPQHF. The chain is built from TRBV7-2 and TRBJ1-5, with D perhaps matching TRBD1 (5 bases). The V gene's germline CDR1 is SGHTA and CDR2 FQGNSA. With 5 bases removed from V and 0 bases from J, the gap between germline ends came to 11 bases. CDR3 size: 15 residues.

The rearrangement links TRBV12-5 to TRBJ1-1; 7 positions agree with TRBD1. The CDR3 length is 13 residues. Germline assignment: CDR1 LGHNT and CDR2 FRNRAP. Germline trimming cut 6 bases from V and 4 bases from J; bases unmatched to any gene: 5. The CDR3 is CASGLDRATEAFF. CDR3 coding DNA: TGTGCTAGTGGCCTTGACAGGGCCACTGAAGCTTTCTTT.

This chain connects TRBV12-3 or TRBV12-4 to TRBJ2-1, with 8 bases that match TRBD1. The CDR3 length is 12 residues. With V trimmed by 3 bases and J by 12 bases, 4 bases remained unmatched. CDR3 residues: CASSFPGQGQFF. The CDR3 region has the DNA TGTGCCAGCAGTTTCCCCGGACAGGGGCAGTTCTTC.

The chain links TRBV10-3 to TRBJ2-2; TRBD1 aligns across 12 bases. The CDR3 length is 15 residues. CDR1 and CDR2 (germline): ENHRY, SYGVKD. V lost 5 bases and J lost 6; bases outside the gene matches: 4. CDR3 sequence: CAISSGTGGPGELFF. Written as DNA, the CDR3 is TGTGCCATCAGTTCCGGGACAGGGGGCCCCGGGGAGCTGTTTTTT.

The CDR3 region is CAARDSGEKLFF. The CDR3 nucleotides are TGTGCCGCCCGGGACAGCGGTGAAAAACTGTTTTTT. The genes are TRBV10-3 and TRBJ1-4; 7 bases are shared with TRBD1. The CDR3 loop spans 12 amino acids. Looked up from germline, CDR1 is ENHRY and CDR2 is SYGVKD. With 11 bases clipped from V and 7 bases from J, the junction kept 7 bases outside the gene matches.

This chain links TRBV28 with TRBJ1-6; tentatively, D is TRBD1 (5 bases). This CDR3 has 16 residues. Germline V gene data show CDR1 as MDHEN and CDR2 as SYDVKM. The V gene lost 3 bases and the J gene lost 10 bases, with 19 bases spanning the gap. The CDR3 spells CASSLDWVGRGSPLHF. The CDR3 nucleotides read TGTGCCAGCAGTTTGGATTGGGTTGGGAGGGGATCACCCCTCCACTTT.

The chain carries TRBV19 and TRBJ2-7; 9 bases line up with TRBD1. Trimming took 10 bases from V and 5 from J; bases not matched to a gene: 12. CDR3 length: 14 residues. Germline loops: CDR1 LNHDA, CDR2 SQIVND (reference sequence). Written as DNA, the CDR3 is TGTGCCACCGCGACCGTACAGGGGGCTCACGAGCAGTACTTC. Residues: CATATVQGAHEQYF.

CDR3 sequence reads: CAIRGQGALFGANVLTF. The CDR3 DNA sequence: TGTGCCATCAGGGGACAGGGGGCCCTATTTGGGGCCAACGTCCTGACTTTC. This chain uses TRBV10-3 with TRBJ2-6; 12 bases line up with TRBD1. CDR3 length equals 17 residues. Germline values: CDR1 ENHRY, CDR2 SYGVKD. J lost 3 bases, V lost 6 bases, and 6 bases had no gene match.

This chain links TRBV6-2 or TRBV6-3 with TRBJ1-5; D gene ambiguous. The CDR3 has 13 residues. Germline V gene sequence: CDR1 MNHEY, CDR2 SVGEGT. V was trimmed by 4 bases and J by 7 bases, leaving 11 bases between them. In nucleotides, the CDR3 is TGTGCCAGCAGTTTATATGCAAGCCAGCCCCAGCATTTT. Encoded protein: CASSLYASQPQHF.

The chain is built from TRBV19 and TRBJ2-7, with 11 bases that match TRBD1. With 5 bases clipped from V and 3 bases from J, the junction kept 3 bases outside the gene matches. The germline V gene encodes CDR1 LNHDA and CDR2 SQIVND (reference sequence). The CDR3 consists of 14 residues. The CDR3 protein is CASSAGTGGYEQYF. For the CDR3, the DNA is TGTGCCAGTAGTGCCGGGACAGGGGGCTACGAGCAGTACTTC.

The chain uses TRBV7-9 and TRBJ2-3, with 11 bases aligning to TRBD1. Germline CDR1 SEHNR, CDR2 FQNEAQ (reference sequence). The V and J ends lost 5 bases and 7 bases, in that order; junction bases with no gene match: 8. The CDR3 is made up of 15 amino acids. CDR3 amino acids: CASSPPGQGGNTQYF. The CDR3 region has the DNA TGTGCCAGCAGCCCACCGGGACAGGGGGGGAATACGCAGTATTTT.

J is TRBJ2-7 and V is TRBV5-6, with 7 bases aligning to TRBD1. Germline CDR1 is SGHDT and CDR2 is YYEEEE. The CDR3 is 15 residues long. Trimming took 1 base from V and 3 from J; bases not matched to a gene: 7. The CDR3 sequence: CASSLLTGKDYEQYF. The CDR3 DNA is TGTGCCAGCAGCTTGTTGACAGGGAAGGACTACGAGCAGTACTTC.

The chain joins TRBV18 to TRBJ1-6; 9 nucleotides line up with TRBD1. The J segment lost 6 bases and the V segment lost 3 bases, leaving 6 bases of the junction unmatched. The CDR3 runs to 16 residues. Germline values: CDR1 KGHSH, CDR2 LQKENI. The CDR3: CASSPPGQGSNSPLHF. CDR3 bases: TGTGCCAGCTCACCTCCGGGACAGGGATCTAATTCACCCCTCCACTTT. Drawing the rest from reference TRBV18 and TRBJ1-6, the complete variable domain is NAGVMQNPRHLVRRRGQEARLRCSPMKGHSHVYWYRQLPEEGLKFMVYLQKENIIDESGMPKERFSAEFPKEGPSILRIQQVVRGDSAAYFCASSPPGQGSNSPLHFGNGTRLTVT.

The rearrangement links TRBV5-1 to TRBJ2-5; D possibly corresponds to TRBD1 (5 bases). The CDR3 is 15 amino acids. Germline assignment: CDR1 SGHRS and CDR2 YFSETQ. Trimming shortened V by 3 bases and J by 3 bases, and 15 bases separated the two germline ends. This chain's CDR3 is CASSSQGAEKETQYF. CDR3 bases: TGCGCCAGCAGCTCGCAAGGGGCCGAGAAAGAGACCCAGTACTTC.

This sequence joins TRBV14 and TRBJ2-7; D might be TRBD1 (6 bases). This CDR3 spans 15 amino acids. Trimming stripped 4 bases from V and 4 bases from J, with 17 bases between. Germline assignment: CDR1 SGHDN and CDR2 FVKESK. DNA of the CDR3: TGTGCCAGCAGCCTCTGGGACACCCTCCCTTACGAGCAGTACTTC. This translates into CASSLWDTLPYEQYF.

V gene TRBV21-1 combines with J gene TRBJ1-1. TRBV21-1 has pseudogene status. The CDR3 is made up of 13 amino acids. The DNA for the CDR3 is TGTGCCAGTGATCCGGGGGGATACACTGAAGCTTTCTTT. It encodes CASDPGGYTEAFF.

The chain uses TRBV23-1 and TRBJ1-5; unclear D gene. TRBV23-1 is an open reading frame whose function is uncertain. The CDR3 runs 14 residues. Trimming removed 2 bases from V and 0 bases from J, with 5 bases in between. CDR3 sequence reads: CASSQRDSNQPQHF. CDR3 sequence (DNA): TGCGCCAGCAGTCAACGCGATAGCAATCAGCCCCAGCATTTT.

This clone was counted a single time. The CDR3 DNA reads TGCGCCAGCAGCCCCAAGATGGGGGGGGATACGCAGTATTTT. Translation: CASSPKMGGDTQYF. The chain is built from TRBV4-1 and TRBJ2-3, with 7 positions matching TRBD2. There are 14 residues in the CDR3. The J segment lost 6 bases and the V segment lost 4 bases, leaving 7 bases of the junction unmatched. Germline V CDR1 and CDR2: MGHRA, YSYEKL.